Each of the 3 T cell receptor beta chains below was sequenced from the same sample in a study of control samples from healthy donors and cancer patients. Assay used: immunoSEQ multiplex PCR; TCRdb lists only in-frame clones, some missing. Of 150,000 to 190,000 clones listed, about 93% were seen once; the top ten hold around 2.2%. Sequencing was carried out using blood. The source of these receptors is a man aged 50-60 years in good health.

This chain links TRBV19 with TRBJ2-1; possible D gene TRBD1, 7 bases. The CDR3 covers 13 residues. Germline assignment: CDR1 LNHDA and CDR2 SQIVND (reference sequence). V was clipped by 5 bases and J by 6 bases, with 11 bases between them. The CDR3 sequence: CASSAGQSNEQFF. CDR3 nucleotide sequence: TGTGCCAGTAGTGCGGGACAGAGCAATGAGCAGTTCTTC.

This chain joins TRBV19 and TRBJ2-7; D is perhaps TRBD1 (5 bases). The length of the CDR3 is 13 residues. Germline CDR1 reads LNHDA; CDR2 reads SQIVND (reference sequence). Trimming took off 1 base at V and 4 bases at J, with 8 bases between the two ends. CDR3 DNA sequence: TGTGCCAGTAGTATAGGTCCAGGGTACGAGCAGTACTTC. This sequence encodes CASSIGPGYEQYF.

The rearrangement joins TRBV5-1 to TRBJ2-7; TRBD2 might be the D (6 bases). The length of the CDR3 is 14 residues. V gave up 3 bases and J gave up 3 bases, with 13 bases separating them. The germline V gene has CDR1 SGHRS and CDR2 YFSETQ. The CDR3 here is CASSSGTPGYEQYF. DNA for the CDR3: TGCGCCAGCAGCTCCGGGACTCCGGGCTACGAGCAGTACTTC.